This T cell receptor beta chain was identified during a study of early T cells in non-severe SARS-CoV-2 infection. Study summary: Investigators sequenced bulk RNA drawn from unsorted whole blood, and chains remained unpaired. Study-level results: VDJdb matching skewed toward anti-spike CD8 responses, missing private and CD4 specificities.

This clonotype was picked up a small number of times. The antigen is unknown. Individual cDNA molecules were tagged with unique molecular identifiers. TCRdb called the 5' RACE reads again in MiXCR, with one record for every CDR3 protein. The profile shows around 100,000 distinct CDR3 sequences, around 14% of them singletons. The V and J ends lost 6 bases and 5 bases, in that order; junction bases with no gene match: 9. Germline V gene lookup returns CDR1 MNHEY and CDR2 SVGAGI. There are 15 residues in the CDR3. Material: whole blood. The chain employs TRBV6-5 and TRBJ2-3; 9 bases map to TRBD2. The clonotype was recovered from an adult who was a healthcare worker with PCR-confirmed SARS-CoV-2 infection or an uninfected control (not recorded which). The DNA for the CDR3 is TGTGCCAGCAGACCGACTAGCGGAGGGGGAGATACGCAGTATTTT. Translation gives CASRPTSGGGDTQYF.